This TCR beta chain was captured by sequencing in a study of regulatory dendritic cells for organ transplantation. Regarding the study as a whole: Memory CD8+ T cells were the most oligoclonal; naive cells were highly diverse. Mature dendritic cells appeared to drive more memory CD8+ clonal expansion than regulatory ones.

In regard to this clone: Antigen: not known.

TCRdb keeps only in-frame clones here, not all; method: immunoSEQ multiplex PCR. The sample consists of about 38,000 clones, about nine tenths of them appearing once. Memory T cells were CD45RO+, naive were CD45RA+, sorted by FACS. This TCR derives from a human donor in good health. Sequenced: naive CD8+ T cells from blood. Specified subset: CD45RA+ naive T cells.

CDR3 DNA sequence: TGTGCCAGCTCACCACCTATCCAGAACCGCATCCCAGATACGCAGTATTTT. Protein product: CASSPPIQNRIPDTQYF. The V gene is TRBV18, the J gene TRBJ2-3; unclear D gene. In germline, CDR1 is KGHSH, CDR2 LQKENI. The CDR3 spans 17 residues. Trimming pared 0 bases from V and 4 bases from J, leaving 17 bases between.